The clone carrying this T cell receptor beta chain occurred a few times. Its antigen is not identified. The data were obtained in a study of regulatory T cells in long-lasting Graves disease. This CDR3 contains 14 residues. V lost 1 base and J lost 0, with 9 bases in between. Germline lookup yields CDR1 SQVTM and CDR2 ANQGSEA. The study's findings and limits: Persistent Graves' patients showed reduced TCR diversity versus newly diagnosed patients. It was possible that the small sample size reduced accuracy. Persistent patients shared more public clonotypes (about 2,600) than new patients (approximately 1,000).

Time point: persistent/refractory GD, antithyroid drugs over 5 years with positive TRAb. TCR sequences were obtained from RNA taken from PBMCs. Construction of the TCR beta libraries employed iRepertoire HTBI primers in conjunction with Arm-PCR of CDR3 regions. TCRdb reprocessed the multiplex PCR reads via MiXCR and lists one record per CDR3 protein. This table holds 650,000 to 850,000 distinct CDR3 sequences, 25% to 30% found once. The TCR originated in a female donor with Graves disease. V usage is TRBV29-1 and J usage is TRBJ1-2; TRBD1 might be the D (5 bases). The source was peripheral blood mononuclear cells (PBMCs), collected when the disease was refractory, from a patient treated with antithyroid drugs. For the CDR3, the DNA is TGCAGCGTTGAAGCGGGACCGCCTAACTATGGCTACACCTTC. Residues: CSVEAGPPNYGYTF.